These T cell receptor beta chains were read from a single sample in a study of blood T cells in healthy people across ages. Each CDR3 protein gets one entry after TCRdb re-called the 5' RACE reads with MiXCR. Among around 650,000 distinct CDR3 sequences listed, 32% were seen once. Sequenced material: blood. Receptors originate from an elderly woman in good health. Each CDR3 is given with its conserved first and last residue. A D gene is named only where the DNA matches it firmly. Rows give clone size only sometimes, using once, few, many, or a class for an expanded clone.

>TRBV7-2|NA|TRBJ1-1|many
TGTGCCAGCAGCTTCAATCCCGGCTCTGAAGCTTTCTTT
CASSFNPGSEAFF
>TRBV6-5|TRBD2|TRBJ2-1|NA
TGTGCCAGCAGTAACCCGGGACTAGCGGGAGCTGAGCAGTTCTTC
CASSNPGLAGAEQFF
>TRBV18|NA|TRBJ1-4|NA
TGTGCCAGCTCCGGACGGTTTAATGAAAAACTGTTTTTT
CASSGRFNEKLFF
>TRBV20-1|TRBD2|TRBJ2-1|NA
TGCAGTGCTAGGAAGCATTCTAGCGGGTCTTACAATGAGCAGTTCTTC
CSARKHSSGSYNEQFF
>TRBV4-2|NA|TRBJ1-1|many
TGTGCCAGCAGCCAAGACAGGGTAAGGACTGAAGCTTTCTTT
CASSQDRVRTEAFF
>TRBV28|TRBD1|TRBJ2-6|many
TGTGCCAGCAGCCCCACGACAGGGGGCAACACCGGGGCCAACGTCCTGACTTTC
CASSPTTGGNTGANVLTF
>TRBV7-2|NA|TRBJ1-6|many
TGTGCCAGCAGCTTAGTTGGACCGGATAATTCACCCCTCCACTTT
CASSLVGPDNSPLHF
>TRBV19|TRBD1|TRBJ2-7|many
TGTGCCAGTAGTTCAGGGGACAGGGGTACCTACGAGCAGTACTTC
CASSSGDRGTYEQYF
>TRBV10-3|NA|TRBJ1-1|many
TGTGCCATCAGTGAGCCGGGACGCGAAGGCACTGAAGCTTTCTTT
CAISEPGREGTEAFF
>TRBV27|NA|TRBJ1-2|many
TGTGCCAGCAGTTCCCCACAGAGGGCTGGCTACACCTTC
CASSSPQRAGYTF
>TRBV30|NA|TRBJ1-2|many
TGTGCCTGGAGTGTCGGCGGCATTAACTATGGCTACACCTTC
CAWSVGGINYGYTF
>TRBV15|NA|TRBJ2-3|NA
TGTGCCACCAGCACCTCGGGGGTGGGCACAGATGCGCAGTATTTT
CATSTSGVGTDAQYF
>TRBV7-3|NA|TRBJ2-2|NA
TGTGCCAGCAGCTTTGGGGGGGGGCAAAGCACCGGGGAGCTGTTTTTT
CASSFGGGQSTGELFF
>TRBV27|NA|TRBJ1-6|many
TGTGCCAGCAGCCGGGACACACCGAGCTCCTATAATTCACCCCTCCACTTT
CASSRDTPSSYNSPLHF
>TRBV12-3/TRBV12-4|TRBD2|TRBJ2-3|NA
TGTGCCAGCAGTTTACGGAGACTAGCGGGAGGGCCAGATACGCAGTATTTT
CASSLRRLAGGPDTQYF
>TRBV20-1|NA|TRBJ1-6|many
TGCAGTGCTAGGGACAGCTGGGTTCGATCACCCCTCCACTTT
CSARDSWVRSPLHF
>TRBV5-1|TRBD2|TRBJ2-3|NA
TGCGCCAGCAGCTTGACTAGCGGGGGGGTCCAGGATACGCAGTATTTT
CASSLTSGGVQDTQYF
>TRBV7-9|NA|TRBJ1-1|many
TGTGCCAGCAGCTTCGGCAGAGGCAACACTGAAGCTTTCTTT
CASSFGRGNTEAFF
>TRBV30|TRBD1|TRBJ1-2|NA
TGTGCTATTTCCGGGACAGGCAACTATGGCTACACCTTC
CAISGTGNYGYTF
>TRBV7-2|TRBD1|TRBJ1-2|NA
TGTGCCTGCAGCCCGCGGACAGGGGGCAACTATGGCTACACCTTC
CACSPRTGGNYGYTF
>TRBV7-2|TRBD2|TRBJ2-7|NA
TGTGCCAGCAGCTTGGGGACTAGCGGAGGATTATACGAGCAGTACTTC
CASSLGTSGGLYEQYF
>TRBV4-3|NA|TRBJ2-1|many
TGCGCCAGCAGCCAAGCCGGCTTTAAGGATGAGCAGTTCTTC
CASSQAGFKDEQFF
>TRBV28|TRBD1|TRBJ2-5|few
TGTGCCAGCAGTCCATTGGGACAGGGGGCGAGGGAGACCCAGTACTTC
CASSPLGQGARETQYF
>TRBV15|NA|TRBJ1-1|NA
TGTGCCACCAGCAGAGATCGAGGGTTGTACACTGAAGCTTTCTTT
CATSRDRGLYTEAFF
>TRBV27|NA|TRBJ2-7|NA
TGTGCCAGCAGTTTCGGGCAGGGGGGCTACGAGCAGTACTTC
CASSFGQGGYEQYF
>TRBV10-3|TRBD2|TRBJ2-7|many
TGTGCCATCGGGGGGGGGACCTCCTACGAGCAGTACTTC
CAIGGGTSYEQYF
>TRBV14|TRBD1|TRBJ2-3|NA
TGTGCCAGCAGCTTTCGGACAGGGGCGAGTACAGATACGCAGTATTTT
CASSFRTGASTDTQYF
>TRBV4-1|TRBD2|TRBJ2-1|few
TGCGCCAGCAGCCAAGTAACTAGCGGGAGGTACAATGAGCAGTTCTTC
CASSQVTSGRYNEQFF
>TRBV15|NA|TRBJ2-3|many
TGTGCCACCAGCAGTTCGGGGACAGATACGCAGTATTTT
CATSSSGTDTQYF
>TRBV27|NA|TRBJ2-2|few
TGTGCCAGCAGGAAGGCCTCTTCGAACACCGGGGAGCTGTTTTTT
CASRKASSNTGELFF
>TRBV4-1|TRBD2|TRBJ2-7|NA
TGCGCCAGCAGCCAAAAGCGGGGGGCGACCTACGAGCAGTACTTC
CASSQKRGATYEQYF
>TRBV6-5|NA|TRBJ2-1|NA
TGTGCCAGCAGTCTACGACAGGCCCACGTCAATGAGCAGTTCTTC
CASSLRQAHVNEQFF
>TRBV7-6|TRBD2|TRBJ2-1|NA
TGTGCCAGCAGCTTTATCAGCGGGGATACCTACAATGAGCAGTTCTTC
CASSFISGDTYNEQFF
>TRBV20-1|TRBD1|TRBJ2-2|NA
TGCAGTGCTAGAGAAACAAACCCGGGACAGGGGGCGTCGGACACCGGGGAGCTGTTTTTT
CSARETNPGQGASDTGELFF
>TRBV9|NA|TRBJ2-1|many
TGTGCCAGCAGCGTAGATGTGGGGGGGCCCCCCTACAATGAGCAGTTCTTC
CASSVDVGGPPYNEQFF
>TRBV20-1|NA|TRBJ1-5|NA
TGCAGTGCTGAACCAGGATTTAATCAGCCCCAGCATTTT
CSAEPGFNQPQHF
>TRBV30|TRBD1|TRBJ2-7|many
TGTGCCTGGAGTCGGACAGGGGCCCGCGAGCAGTACTTC
CAWSRTGAREQYF
>TRBV7-2|NA|TRBJ1-1|once
TGTGCCGGCAGTCGCCGGACAGACCCGGGTAAAGAAGCTTTCTTT
CAGSRRTDPGKEAFF